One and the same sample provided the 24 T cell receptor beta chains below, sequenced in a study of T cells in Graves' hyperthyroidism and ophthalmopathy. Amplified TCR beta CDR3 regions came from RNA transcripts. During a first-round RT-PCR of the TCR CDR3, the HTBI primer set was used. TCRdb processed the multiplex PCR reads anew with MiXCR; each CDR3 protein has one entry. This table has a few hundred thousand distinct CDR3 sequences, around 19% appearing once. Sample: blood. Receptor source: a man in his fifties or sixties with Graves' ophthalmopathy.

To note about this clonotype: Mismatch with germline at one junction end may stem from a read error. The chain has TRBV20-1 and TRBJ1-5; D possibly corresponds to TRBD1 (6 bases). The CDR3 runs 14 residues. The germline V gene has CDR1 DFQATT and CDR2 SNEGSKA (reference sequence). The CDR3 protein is CSAEQGYSDQPQHF. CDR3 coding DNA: TGCAGTGCCGAACAGGGATATAGCGATCAGCCCCAGCATTTT.

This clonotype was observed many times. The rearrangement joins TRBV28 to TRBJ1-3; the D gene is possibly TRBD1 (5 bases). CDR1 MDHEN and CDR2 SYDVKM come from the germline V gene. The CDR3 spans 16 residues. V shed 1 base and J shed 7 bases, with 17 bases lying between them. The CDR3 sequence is CASSLFIGTGLNTIYF. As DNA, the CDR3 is TGTGCCAGCAGTTTATTCATCGGGACTGGGTTGAACACCATATATTTT. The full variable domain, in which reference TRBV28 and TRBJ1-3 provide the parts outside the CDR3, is DVKVTQSSRYLVKRTGEKVFLECVQDMDHENMFWYRQDPGLGLRLIYFSYDVKMKEKGDIPEGYSVSREKKERFSLILESASTNQTSMYLCASSLFIGTGLNTIYFGEGSWLTVV.

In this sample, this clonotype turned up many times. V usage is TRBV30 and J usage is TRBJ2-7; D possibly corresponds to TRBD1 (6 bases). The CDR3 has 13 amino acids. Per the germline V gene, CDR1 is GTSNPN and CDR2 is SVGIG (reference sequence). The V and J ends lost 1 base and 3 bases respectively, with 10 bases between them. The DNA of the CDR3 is TGTGCCTGGAGTGAGGGGACATACTACGAGCAGTACTTC. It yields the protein CAWSEGTYYEQYF.

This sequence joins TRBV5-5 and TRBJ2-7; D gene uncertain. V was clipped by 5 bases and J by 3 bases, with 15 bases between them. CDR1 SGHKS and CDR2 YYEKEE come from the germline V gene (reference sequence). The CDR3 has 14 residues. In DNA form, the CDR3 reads TGTGCCAGCAGTGGCAGTACGGCCAACTACGAGCAGTACTTC. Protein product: CASSGSTANYEQYF.

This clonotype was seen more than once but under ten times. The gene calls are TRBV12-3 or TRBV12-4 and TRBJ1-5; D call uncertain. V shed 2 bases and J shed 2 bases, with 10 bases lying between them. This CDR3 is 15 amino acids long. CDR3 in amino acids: CASSLNVGGNQPQHF. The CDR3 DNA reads TGTGCCAGCAGTTTAAACGTGGGTGGCAATCAGCCCCAGCATTTT.

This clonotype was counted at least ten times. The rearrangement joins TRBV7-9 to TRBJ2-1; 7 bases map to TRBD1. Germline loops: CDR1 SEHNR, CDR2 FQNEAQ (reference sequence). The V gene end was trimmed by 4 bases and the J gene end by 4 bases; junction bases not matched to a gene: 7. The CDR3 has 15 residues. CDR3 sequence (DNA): TGTGCCAGCAGCTCCCCGGGGACAGATTACAATGAGCAGTTCTTC. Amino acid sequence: CASSSPGTDYNEQFF.

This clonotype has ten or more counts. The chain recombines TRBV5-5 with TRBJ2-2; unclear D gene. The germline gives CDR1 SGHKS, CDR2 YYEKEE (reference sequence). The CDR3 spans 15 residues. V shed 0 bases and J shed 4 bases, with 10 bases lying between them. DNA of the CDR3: TGTGCCAGCAGCTTGGCCTTGGGCAGCACCGGGGAGCTGTTTTTT. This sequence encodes CASSLALGSTGELFF. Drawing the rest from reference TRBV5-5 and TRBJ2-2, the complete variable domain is DAGVTQSPTHLIKTRGQQVTLRCSPISGHKSVSWYQQVLGQGPQFIFQYYEKEERGRGNFPDRFSARQFPNYSSELNVNALLLGDSALYLCASSLALGSTGELFFGEGSRLTVL.

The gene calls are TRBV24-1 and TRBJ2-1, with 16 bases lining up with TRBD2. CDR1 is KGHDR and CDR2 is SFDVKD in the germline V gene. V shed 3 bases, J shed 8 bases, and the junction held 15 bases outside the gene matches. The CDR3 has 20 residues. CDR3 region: CATSDPTGPTGTSGRDEQFF. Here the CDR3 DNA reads TGTGCCACCAGTGATCCAACAGGGCCCACAGGGACTAGCGGGAGGGATGAGCAGTTCTTC.

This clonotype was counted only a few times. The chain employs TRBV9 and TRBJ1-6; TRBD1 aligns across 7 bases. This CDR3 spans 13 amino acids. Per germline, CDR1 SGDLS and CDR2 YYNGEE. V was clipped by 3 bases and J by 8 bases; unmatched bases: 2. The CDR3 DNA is TGTGCCAGCAGCGCTACAGGGGATTCACCCCTCCACTTT. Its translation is CASSATGDSPLHF.

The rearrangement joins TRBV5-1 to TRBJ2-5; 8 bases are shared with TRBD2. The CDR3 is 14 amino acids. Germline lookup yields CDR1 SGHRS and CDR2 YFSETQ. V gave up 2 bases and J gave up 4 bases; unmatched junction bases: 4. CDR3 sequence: CASSFGGVGETQYF. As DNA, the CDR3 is TGCGCCAGCAGCTTCGGGGGGGTAGGAGAGACCCAGTACTTC.

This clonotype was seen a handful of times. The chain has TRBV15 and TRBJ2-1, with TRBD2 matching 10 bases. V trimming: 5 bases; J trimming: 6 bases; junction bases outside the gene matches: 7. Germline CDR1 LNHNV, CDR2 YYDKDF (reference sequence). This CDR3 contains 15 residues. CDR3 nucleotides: TGTGCCACCAGCCTGCCTAGCGGGAGCTTCAATGAGCAGTTCTTC. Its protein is CATSLPSGSFNEQFF.

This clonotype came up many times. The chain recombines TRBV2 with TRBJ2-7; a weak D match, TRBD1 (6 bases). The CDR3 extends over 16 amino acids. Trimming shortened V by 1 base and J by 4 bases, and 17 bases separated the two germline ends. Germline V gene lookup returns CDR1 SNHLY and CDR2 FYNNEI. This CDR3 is CASSEGVGGERYEQYF. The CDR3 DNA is TGTGCCAGCAGTGAAGGGGTAGGGGGAGAGAGGTACGAGCAGTACTTC.

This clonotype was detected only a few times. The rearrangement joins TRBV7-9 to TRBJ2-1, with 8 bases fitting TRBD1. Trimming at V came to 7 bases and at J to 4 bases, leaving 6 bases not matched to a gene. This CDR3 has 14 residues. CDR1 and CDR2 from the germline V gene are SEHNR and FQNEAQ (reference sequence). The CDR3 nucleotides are TGTGCCAGCATGTGGACAGGGCTTTACAATGAGCAGTTCTTC. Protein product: CASMWTGLYNEQFF.

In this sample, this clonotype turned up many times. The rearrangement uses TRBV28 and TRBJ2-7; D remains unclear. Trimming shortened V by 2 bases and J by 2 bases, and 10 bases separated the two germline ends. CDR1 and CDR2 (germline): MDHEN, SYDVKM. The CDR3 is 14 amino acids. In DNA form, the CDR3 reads TGTGCCAGCAGTTTACTTCCGGGTGCCTACGAGCAGTACTTC. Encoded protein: CASSLLPGAYEQYF.

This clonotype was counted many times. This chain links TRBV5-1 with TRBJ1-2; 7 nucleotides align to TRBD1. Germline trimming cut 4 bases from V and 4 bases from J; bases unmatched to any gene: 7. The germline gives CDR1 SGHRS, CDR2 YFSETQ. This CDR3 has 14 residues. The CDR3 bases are TGCGCCAGCAGCGCCGACAGGGTCCTCTATGGCTACACCTTC. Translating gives CASSADRVLYGYTF.

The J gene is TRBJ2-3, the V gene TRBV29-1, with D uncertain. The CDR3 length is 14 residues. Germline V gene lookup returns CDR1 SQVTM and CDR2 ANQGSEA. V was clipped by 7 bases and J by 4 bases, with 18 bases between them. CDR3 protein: CSAPRPPRADTQYF. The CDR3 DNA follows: TGCAGCGCTCCCCGCCCGCCCCGAGCAGATACGCAGTATTTT.

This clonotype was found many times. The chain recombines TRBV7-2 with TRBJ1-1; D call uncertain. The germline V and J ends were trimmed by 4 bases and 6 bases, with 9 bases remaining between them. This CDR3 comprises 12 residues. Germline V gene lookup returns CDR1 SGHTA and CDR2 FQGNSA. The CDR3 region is CASSSTSAEAFF. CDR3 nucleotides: TGTGCCAGCAGCTCTACCTCGGCTGAAGCTTTCTTT.

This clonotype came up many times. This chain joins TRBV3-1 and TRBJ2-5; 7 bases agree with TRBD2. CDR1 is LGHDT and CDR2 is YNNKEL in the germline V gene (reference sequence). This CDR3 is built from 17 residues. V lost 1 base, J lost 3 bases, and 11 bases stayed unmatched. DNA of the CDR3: TGTGCCAGCAGCCAAGCCCGAACGGGAGGTGTGGAAGAGACCCAGTACTTC. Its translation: CASSQARTGGVEETQYF.

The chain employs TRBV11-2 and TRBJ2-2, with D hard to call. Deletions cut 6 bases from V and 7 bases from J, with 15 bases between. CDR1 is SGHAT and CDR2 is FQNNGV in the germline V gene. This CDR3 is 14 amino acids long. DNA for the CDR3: TGTGCCAGCAGTTTATCCGGGCCGGGCGGGGAGCTGTTTTTT. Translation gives CASSLSGPGGELFF.

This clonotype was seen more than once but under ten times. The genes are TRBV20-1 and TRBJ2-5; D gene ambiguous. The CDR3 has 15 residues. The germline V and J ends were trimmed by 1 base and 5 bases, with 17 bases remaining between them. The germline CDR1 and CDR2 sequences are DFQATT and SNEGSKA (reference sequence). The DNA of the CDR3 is TGCAGTGCTAGAGGAGCCAGGCGGAGCCCGGAGACCCAGTACTTC. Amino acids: CSARGARRSPETQYF.

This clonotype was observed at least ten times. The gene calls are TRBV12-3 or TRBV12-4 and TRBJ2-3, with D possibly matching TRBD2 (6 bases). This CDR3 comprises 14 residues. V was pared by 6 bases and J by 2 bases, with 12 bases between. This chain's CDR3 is CASSPMDYTDTQYF. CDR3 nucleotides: TGTGCCAGCAGCCCGATGGACTACACAGATACGCAGTATTTT.

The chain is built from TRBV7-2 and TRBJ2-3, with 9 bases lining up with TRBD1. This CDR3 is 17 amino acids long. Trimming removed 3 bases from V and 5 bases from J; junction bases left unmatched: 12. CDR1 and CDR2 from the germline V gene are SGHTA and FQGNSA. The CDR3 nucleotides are TGTGCCAGCAGCTTCCAGTCCCCGGGGACAGGGAAAGATACGCAGTATTTT. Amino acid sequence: CASSFQSPGTGKDTQYF.

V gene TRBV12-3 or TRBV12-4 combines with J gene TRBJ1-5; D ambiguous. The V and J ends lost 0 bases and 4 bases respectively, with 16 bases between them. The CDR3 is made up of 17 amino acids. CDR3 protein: CASSLALGLTANQPQHF. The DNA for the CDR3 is TGTGCCAGCAGTTTAGCGTTGGGATTAACAGCGAATCAGCCCCAGCATTTT.

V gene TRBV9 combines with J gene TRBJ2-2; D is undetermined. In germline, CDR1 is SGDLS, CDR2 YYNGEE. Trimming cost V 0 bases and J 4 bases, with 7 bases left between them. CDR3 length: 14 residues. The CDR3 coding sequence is TGTGCCAGCAGCGTAGCGATAGGCACCGGGGAGCTGTTTTTT. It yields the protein CASSVAIGTGELFF.